These 6 T cell receptor beta chains were sequenced from one sample in a study of T cell responses to AZD1222 COVID-19 vaccine. Profiling relied on immunoSEQ multiplex PCR, and the TCRdb table lists in-frame clones only, not all of them. Among approximately 180,000 clones listed, about 87% were seen once. The sample was peripheral blood, taken on day 0 of AZD1222 vaccination. The receptors were gathered from an adult in good health.

This clone appeared once. This chain connects TRBV7-9 to TRBJ2-1; 7 bases align to TRBD2. This CDR3 comprises 16 residues. With V trimmed by 5 bases and J by 3 bases, 10 bases remained unmatched. Germline V lookup: CDR1 SEHNR, CDR2 FQNEAQ (reference sequence). The CDR3 reads CASSRERGLNYNEQFF. CDR3 DNA: TGTGCCAGCAGCAGAGAGCGGGGCCTAAACTACAATGAGCAGTTCTTC.

V gene TRBV2 combines with J gene TRBJ1-4; D is ambiguous. This CDR3 is 12 amino acids long. V was shortened by 4 bases and J by 4 bases, with 4 bases between the two germline ends. Germline V gives CDR1 SNHLY, CDR2 FYNNEI. Here the CDR3 reads CASSVGNEKLFF. CDR3 DNA: TGTGCCAGCAGTGTTGGTAATGAAAAACTGTTTTTT.

The chain recombines TRBV7-9 with TRBJ2-3; 9 nucleotides align to TRBD2. This CDR3 spans 14 amino acids. V lost 5 bases to trimming and J lost 3 bases; unmatched junction nucleotides: 3. From germline, CDR1 is SEHNR and CDR2 FQNEAQ (reference sequence). The CDR3 coding sequence is TGTGCCAGCAGCGCAAGCGGGGGGACAGATACGCAGTATTTT. It encodes CASSASGGTDTQYF. The full variable domain, in which reference TRBV7-9 and TRBJ2-3 provide the parts outside the CDR3, is DTGVSQNPRHKITKRGQNVTFRCDPISEHNRLYWYRQTLGQGPEFLTYFQNEAQLEKSRLLSDRFSAERPKGSFSTLEIQRTEQGDSAMYLCASSASGGTDTQYFGPGTRLTVL.

The chain recombines TRBV2 with TRBJ2-7; D not resolved. Germline V gene sequence: CDR1 SNHLY, CDR2 FYNNEI. The CDR3 length is 13 residues. The ends were cut back, 1 base at V and 4 bases at J, with 8 bases in the middle. In DNA, the CDR3 is TGTGCCAGCAGTGAAGGCCCGAGGTACGAGCAGTACTTC. Protein: CASSEGPRYEQYF.

The chain uses TRBV7-2 and TRBJ1-4; the D is unclear. This CDR3 comprises 14 residues. CDR1 and CDR2 from the germline V gene are SGHTA and FQGNSA. The V and J ends lost 4 bases and 5 bases respectively, with 11 bases between them. CDR3 residues: CASSSGPSNEKLFF. CDR3 bases: TGTGCCAGCAGCTCCGGGCCCTCGAATGAAAAACTGTTTTTT.

The V and J genes are TRBV28 and TRBJ1-5; D gene uncertain. Looked up from germline, CDR1 is MDHEN and CDR2 is SYDVKM. V gave up 3 bases and J gave up 0 bases, with 9 bases separating them. The CDR3 loop spans 15 amino acids. The CDR3 coding sequence is TGTGCCAGCAGTTTTTCAGGTTATAGCAATCAGCCCCAGCATTTT. It is translated as CASSFSGYSNQPQHF.